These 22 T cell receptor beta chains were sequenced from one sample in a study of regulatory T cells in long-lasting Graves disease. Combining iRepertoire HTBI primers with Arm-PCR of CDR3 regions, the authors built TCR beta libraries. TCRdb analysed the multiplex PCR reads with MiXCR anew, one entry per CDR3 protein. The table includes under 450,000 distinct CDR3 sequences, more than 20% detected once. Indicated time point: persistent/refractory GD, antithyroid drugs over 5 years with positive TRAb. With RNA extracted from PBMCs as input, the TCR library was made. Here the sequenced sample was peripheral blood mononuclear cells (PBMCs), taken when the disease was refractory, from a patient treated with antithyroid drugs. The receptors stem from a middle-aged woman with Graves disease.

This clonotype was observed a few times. The CDR3 DNA follows: TGTGCCAGCAGCCAAGGAAATAGCAATCAGCCCCAGCATTTT. Protein sequence: CASSQGNSNQPQHF. This sequence joins TRBV3-1 and TRBJ1-5, with no clear D. Germline CDR1 reads LGHDT; CDR2 reads YNNKEL (reference sequence). Trimming pared 1 base from V and 0 bases from J, leaving 4 bases between. The CDR3 loop spans 14 amino acids.

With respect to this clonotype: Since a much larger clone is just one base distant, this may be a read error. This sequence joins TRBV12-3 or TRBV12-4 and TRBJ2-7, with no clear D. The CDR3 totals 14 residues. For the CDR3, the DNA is TGTGCCAGCAGTAATGAAGCGTTAGCCTACGAGCAGTGCTTC. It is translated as CASSNEALAYEQCF.

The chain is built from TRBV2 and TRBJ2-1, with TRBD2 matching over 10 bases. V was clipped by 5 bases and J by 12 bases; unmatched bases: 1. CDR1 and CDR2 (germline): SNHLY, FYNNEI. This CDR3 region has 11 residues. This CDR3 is CASSLAGGQFF. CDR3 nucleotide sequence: TGTGCCAGCAGTTTAGCGGGAGGGCAGTTCTTC.

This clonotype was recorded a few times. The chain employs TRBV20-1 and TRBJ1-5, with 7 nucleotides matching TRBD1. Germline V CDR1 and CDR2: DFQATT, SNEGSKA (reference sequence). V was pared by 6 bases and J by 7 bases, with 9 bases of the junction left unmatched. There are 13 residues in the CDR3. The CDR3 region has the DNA TGCAGTGCCCAGACAGGGTGGCGCCAGCCCCAGCATTTT. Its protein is CSAQTGWRQPQHF.

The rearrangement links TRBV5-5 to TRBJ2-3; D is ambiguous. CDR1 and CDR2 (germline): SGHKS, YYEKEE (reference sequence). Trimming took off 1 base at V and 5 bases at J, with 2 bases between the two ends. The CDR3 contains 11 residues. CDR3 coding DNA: TGTGCCAGCAGCTTGCAAGATACGCAGTATTTT. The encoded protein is CASSLQDTQYF.

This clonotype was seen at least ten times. The DNA of the CDR3 is TGTGCCAGCAGTTCAGGGGACACCTCGTACGAGCAGTACTTC. It specifies CASSSGDTSYEQYF. The chain is built from TRBV28 and TRBJ2-7, with D tentatively TRBD1 (6 bases). Trimming removed 4 bases from V and 4 bases from J, with 14 bases in between. Germline assignment: CDR1 MDHEN and CDR2 SYDVKM. CDR3 length equals 14 residues.

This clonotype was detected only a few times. CDR3 amino acids: CASSLVARLSYEQYF. Here the CDR3 DNA reads TGTGCCAGCAGTTTAGTTGCTAGGCTTTCCTACGAGCAGTACTTC. This chain connects TRBV28 to TRBJ2-7, with no clear D. Germline V lookup: CDR1 MDHEN, CDR2 SYDVKM. Trimming stripped 2 bases from V and 1 base from J, with 12 bases between. The length of the CDR3 is 15 residues. Filled out from reference TRBV28 and TRBJ2-7, the complete variable domain reads DVKVTQSSRYLVKRTGEKVFLECVQDMDHENMFWYRQDPGLGLRLIYFSYDVKMKEKGDIPEGYSVSREKKERFSLILESASTNQTSMYLCASSLVARLSYEQYFGPGTRLTVT.

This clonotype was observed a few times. Here the CDR3 reads CASSQGLYEQYF. The CDR3 DNA reads TGTGCCAGCAGCCAAGGCCTCTACGAGCAGTACTTC. V gene TRBV3-1 combines with J gene TRBJ2-7; D is unclear. V lost 1 base and J 3 bases, leaving 4 bases between the germline ends. The CDR3 spans 12 residues. Germline CDR1 reads LGHDT; CDR2 reads YNNKEL (reference sequence).

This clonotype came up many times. The CDR3 sequence: CASSDGTGGGKLFF. In nucleotides, the CDR3 is TGTGCCAGCAGTGACGGCACAGGGGGCGGAAAACTGTTTTTT. The V call is TRBV6-1, the J call TRBJ1-4, with 9 bases fitting TRBD1. This CDR3 contains 14 residues. After removal of 3 bases from V and 10 bases from J, the junction contained 6 bases not matched to a gene. Germline V gene sequence: CDR1 MNHNS, CDR2 SASEGT.

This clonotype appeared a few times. The CDR3 reads CASSTRHPVGLSYGYTF. CDR3 sequence (DNA): TGTGCCAGCAGCACCCGCCACCCCGTAGGGCTGAGCTATGGCTACACCTTC. V is TRBV7-2 and J is TRBJ1-2; D remains ambiguous. This CDR3 comprises 17 residues. The germline V and J ends were trimmed by 5 bases and 4 bases, with 23 bases remaining between them. Germline CDR1 is SGHTA and CDR2 is FQGNSA.

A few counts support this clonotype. CDR3 coding DNA: TGTGCCAGCACTCGCCAGGGACAGGGAACCTACGAGCAGTACTTC. Translation gives CASTRQGQGTYEQYF. V usage is TRBV6-1 and J usage is TRBJ2-7; TRBD1 agrees at 9 bases. The CDR3 loop spans 15 amino acids. Losses at the gene ends were 7 bases for V and 2 bases for J; bases not matched to a gene: 9. In germline, CDR1 is MNHNS, CDR2 SASEGT.

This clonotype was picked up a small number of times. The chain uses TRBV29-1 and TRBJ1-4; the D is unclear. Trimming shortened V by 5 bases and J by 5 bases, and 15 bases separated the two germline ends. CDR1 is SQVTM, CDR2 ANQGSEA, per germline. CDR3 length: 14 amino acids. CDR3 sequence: CSVKWALMNEKLFF. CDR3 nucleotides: TGCAGCGTTAAGTGGGCCCTCATGAATGAAAAACTGTTTTTT.

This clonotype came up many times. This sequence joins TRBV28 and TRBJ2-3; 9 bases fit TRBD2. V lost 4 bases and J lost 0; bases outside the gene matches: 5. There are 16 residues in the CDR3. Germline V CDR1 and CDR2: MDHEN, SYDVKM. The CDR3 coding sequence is TGTGCCAGCAGTTCCCTACTAGCGGGTAGCACAGATACGCAGTATTTT. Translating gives CASSSLLAGSTDTQYF.

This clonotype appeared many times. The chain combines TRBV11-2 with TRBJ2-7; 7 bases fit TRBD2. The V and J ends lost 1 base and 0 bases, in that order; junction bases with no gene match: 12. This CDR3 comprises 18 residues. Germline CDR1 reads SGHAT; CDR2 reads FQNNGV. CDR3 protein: CASSLGGWGGPSSYEQYF. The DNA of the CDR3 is TGTGCCAGCAGCTTAGGGGGGTGGGGAGGGCCGAGCTCCTACGAGCAGTACTTC.

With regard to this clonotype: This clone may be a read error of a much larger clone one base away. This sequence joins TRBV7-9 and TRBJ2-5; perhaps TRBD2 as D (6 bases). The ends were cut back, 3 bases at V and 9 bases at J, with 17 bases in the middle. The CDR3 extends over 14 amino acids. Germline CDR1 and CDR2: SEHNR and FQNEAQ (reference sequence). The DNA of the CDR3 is TGTGCCAGCAGCTTCTTGGGGGGTGCTGAGGCCCAGTACTTC. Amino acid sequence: CASSFLGGAEAQYF.

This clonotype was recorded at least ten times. CDR3 sequence reads: CSAREDRAETQYF. The CDR3 DNA reads as TGCAGTGCTAGAGAGGACAGGGCTGAGACCCAGTACTTC. The chain joins TRBV20-1 to TRBJ2-5, with 8 positions matching TRBD1. Germline loops: CDR1 DFQATT, CDR2 SNEGSKA (reference sequence). The CDR3 is 13 amino acids. The trim removed 0 bases at V and 5 bases at J, leaving 2 bases unmatched.

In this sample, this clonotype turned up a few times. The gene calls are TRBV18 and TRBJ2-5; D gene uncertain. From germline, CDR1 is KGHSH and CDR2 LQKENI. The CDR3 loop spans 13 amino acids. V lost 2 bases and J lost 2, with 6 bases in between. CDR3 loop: CASSPTKQETQYF. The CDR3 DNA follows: TGTGCCAGCTCACCAACGAAGCAAGAGACCCAGTACTTC.

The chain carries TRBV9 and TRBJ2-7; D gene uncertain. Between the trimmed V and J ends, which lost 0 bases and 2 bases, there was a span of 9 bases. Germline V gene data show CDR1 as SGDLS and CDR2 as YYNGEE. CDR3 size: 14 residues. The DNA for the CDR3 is TGTGCCAGCAGCGTAGGGGGAAACACCTACGAGCAGTACTTC. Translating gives CASSVGGNTYEQYF.

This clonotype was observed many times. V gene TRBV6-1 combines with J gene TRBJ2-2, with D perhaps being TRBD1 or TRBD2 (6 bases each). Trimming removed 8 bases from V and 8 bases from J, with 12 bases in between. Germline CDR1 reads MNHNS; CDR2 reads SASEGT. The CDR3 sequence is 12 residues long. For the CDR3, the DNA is TGTGCCAGCGGCACAGGGACTGGGGAGCTGTTTTTT. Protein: CASGTGTGELFF.

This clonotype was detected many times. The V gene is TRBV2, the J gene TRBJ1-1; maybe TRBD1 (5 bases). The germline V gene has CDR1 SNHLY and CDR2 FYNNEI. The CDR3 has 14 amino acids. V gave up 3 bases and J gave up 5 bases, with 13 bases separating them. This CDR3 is CASSDSRVATEAFF. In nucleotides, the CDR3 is TGTGCCAGCAGTGATTCCAGGGTTGCGACTGAAGCTTTCTTT.

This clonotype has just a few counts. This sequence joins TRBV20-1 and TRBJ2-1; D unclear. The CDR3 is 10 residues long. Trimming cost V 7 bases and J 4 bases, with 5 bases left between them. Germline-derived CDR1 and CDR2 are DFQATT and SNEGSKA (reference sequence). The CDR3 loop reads CSVEYNEQFF. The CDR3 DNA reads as TGCAGTGTTGAATACAATGAGCAGTTCTTC.

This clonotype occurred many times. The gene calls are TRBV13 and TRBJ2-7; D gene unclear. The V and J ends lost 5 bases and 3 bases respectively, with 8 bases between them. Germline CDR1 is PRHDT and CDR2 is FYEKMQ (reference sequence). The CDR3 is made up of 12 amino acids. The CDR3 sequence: CASSLNIYEQYF. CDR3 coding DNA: TGTGCCAGCAGCCTTAATATCTACGAGCAGTACTTC.